What follows is one TCR beta chain and its context. This sample is drawn from a study of CD8+ T cells in alopecia areata. Noted treatment: oral pan-JAK inhibitor, 5-10 mg twice daily. Germline assignment: CDR1 SEHNR and CDR2 FQNEAQ (reference sequence). V shed 9 bases and J shed 4 bases, with 12 bases lying between them. CDR3 length equals 12 residues. Extraction and reverse transcription of RNA yielded cDNA as the sequencing template. This table comes from immunoSEQ multiplex PCR, and its TCRdb copy is limited to in-frame clones, with some not included. The table lists approximately 100,000 clones, 55% to 75% of them singletons, with around 15% in the top ten.

The chain joins TRBV7-9 to TRBJ1-2; D call uncertain. This clonotype originated in a human donor with alopecia areata. The sample in question was CD8+ T cells sorted from blood, obtained at roughly week 55, from a patient treated with tofacitinib. CDR3 residues: CASNTMGYGYTF. In DNA, the CDR3 is TGTGCCAGTAATACAATGGGCTATGGCTACACCTTC. The full variable domain, completed using reference TRBV7-9 and TRBJ1-2, is DTGVSQNPRHKITKRGQNVTFRCDPISEHNRLYWYRQTLGQGPEFLTYFQNEAQLEKSRLLSDRFSAERPKGSFSTLEIQRTEQGDSAMYLCASNTMGYGYTFGSGTRLTVV.